Following are 24 T cell receptor beta chains from one sample sequenced in a study of HIV-infected patients and healthy controls (dated 2014 in TCRdb). The library was obtained by 5' RACE. TCRdb records Illumina MiSeq as the sequencer. SuperScript III was used to reverse transcribe 500 ng RNA with primers targeting the alpha and beta constant regions. Separate alpha and beta chain libraries were generated by chain-specific third strand synthesis with multiplexing indices. The public reads were quality trimmed at Q25 with fastp and then assembled into clones with MiXCR by TCRdb, keeping productive beta chains. Identical CDR3 proteins give one entry, which carries the most common genes and DNA. In this sample the table shows 6,000 to 8,500 distinct CDR3 sequences, approximately 8.4% of which occur a single time. The ten largest clones add up to roughly a tenth of the sample. Whole blood was used without fractionating the cells, so the repertoire represented all peripheral T cells without sorting.

The sequencing used blood, collected before antiretroviral therapy. The receptors shown here come from an adult with HIV infection.

Sample share makes this clonotype medium-sized. The chain recombines TRBV6-2 or TRBV6-3 with TRBJ2-5; D may be TRBD1 or TRBD2 (5 bases each). Germline-derived CDR1 and CDR2 are MNHEY and SVGEGT. The CDR3 has 15 residues. V was shortened by 3 bases and J by 1 base, with 12 bases between the two germline ends. CDR3: CASSYWDGSQETQYF. CDR3 coding DNA: TGTGCCAGCAGTTATTGGGACGGATCCCAAGAGACCCAGTACTTC.

In this sample, this clonotype turned up many times. The chain uses TRBV5-4 and TRBJ2-2, with D possibly being TRBD1 (5 bases). The V gene lost 0 bases and the J gene lost 5 bases, with 5 bases spanning the gap. The CDR3 is 13 amino acids. The V gene's germline CDR1 is SGHNT and CDR2 YYREEE (reference sequence). CDR3 amino acids: CASSLEGTGELFF. DNA of the CDR3: TGTGCCAGCAGCTTGGAGGGGACCGGGGAGCTGTTTTTT.

In this sample, this clonotype turned up many times. The chain couples TRBV2 to TRBJ1-4; D not certain. V lost 6 bases and J 6 bases, leaving 11 bases between the germline ends. The germline gives CDR1 SNHLY, CDR2 FYNNEI. The CDR3 is 13 amino acids. DNA for the CDR3: TGTGCCAGCAGCGGCGGGGTGTATGAAAAACTGTTTTTT. Residues: CASSGGVYEKLFF.

At least ten counts were recorded for this clonotype. In DNA form, the CDR3 reads TGTGCCAGCAGCCGGGACCTTAGCAATCAGCCCCAGCATTTT. Protein sequence: CASSRDLSNQPQHF. This chain joins TRBV6-6 and TRBJ1-5, with D perhaps TRBD1 (5 bases). Trimming removed 6 bases at V and 0 bases at J, with 9 bases between. The germline V gene has CDR1 MNHNY and CDR2 SVGAGI (reference sequence). The CDR3 has 14 residues.

This clonotype was observed at least ten times. The chain links TRBV24-1 to TRBJ2-7; 9 bases map to TRBD2. This CDR3 is 13 amino acids long. Per germline, CDR1 KGHDR and CDR2 SFDVKD. The V and J ends lost 6 bases and 7 bases, in that order; junction bases with no gene match: 6. CDR3 DNA sequence: TGTGCCACCAGTATAGCGGGAGCGGTTGAGCAGTACTTC. Translating gives CATSIAGAVEQYF.

This clonotype is judged medium-sized. The rearrangement links TRBV7-3 to TRBJ2-5; TRBD2 agrees at 7 bases. The V gene's germline CDR1 is SGHTA and CDR2 FQGTGA. With V trimmed by 3 bases and J by 5 bases, 6 bases remained unmatched. The CDR3 totals 14 residues. CDR3 nucleotides: TGTGCCAGCAGCTTGTCAGCGGGGCCCGAGACCCAGTACTTC. Protein: CASSLSAGPETQYF.

This sequence joins TRBV19 and TRBJ2-3; D gene unclear. The CDR3 spans 13 residues. The V and J ends lost 7 bases and 0 bases respectively, with 8 bases between them. Germline V gene lookup returns CDR1 LNHDA and CDR2 SQIVND (reference sequence). CDR3 coding DNA: TGTGCCAGTACCGCGAGAAGCACAGATACGCAGTATTTT. Translating gives CASTARSTDTQYF.

By share, this clonotype counts as large. The chain employs TRBV28 and TRBJ1-1; D is unclear. V lost 7 bases and J 2 bases, leaving 8 bases between the germline ends. This CDR3 is 12 amino acids long. CDR1 and CDR2 (germline): MDHEN, SYDVKM. CDR3: CASTLGNTEAFF. The CDR3 nucleotides are TGTGCCAGCACCCTTGGTAACACTGAAGCTTTCTTT.

This clonotype was seen only a few times. The V call is TRBV29-1, the J call TRBJ2-3; D possibly uses TRBD1 or TRBD2 (6 bases each). The V and J ends lost 4 bases and 0 bases respectively, with 8 bases between them. The CDR3 loop spans 13 amino acids. Germline V gives CDR1 SQVTM, CDR2 ANQGSEA. CDR3 in DNA: TGCAGCGTTGGGGGGGCTAGCACAGATACGCAGTATTTT. Amino acid sequence: CSVGGASTDTQYF.

This clonotype was found many times. As DNA, the CDR3 is TGTGCCAGCAGATCACCAGGGGAGACTGAAGCTTTCTTT. It is translated as CASRSPGETEAFF. The chain combines TRBV7-9 with TRBJ1-1; D possibly corresponds to TRBD1 (6 bases). Trimming cost V 6 bases and J 5 bases, with 13 bases left between them. Germline values: CDR1 SEHNR, CDR2 FQNEAQ (reference sequence). The CDR3 has 13 residues.

Concerning this clonotype itself: A much larger clone sits a single nucleotide away, making a read error possible. This chain connects TRBV27 to TRBJ1-1, with D unresolved. The CDR3 consists of 13 residues. Germline assignment: CDR1 MNHEY and CDR2 SMNVEV (reference sequence). With 6 bases removed from V and 6 bases from J, the gap between germline ends came to 14 bases. In DNA form, the CDR3 reads TGTGCCAGCAGGCCCTGGGGTTCCCCTGAAGCTTTCTTT. It encodes CASRPWGSPEAFF.

This clonotype was recorded at least ten times. The chain carries TRBV2 and TRBJ2-3; D assignment may be TRBD1 or TRBD2 (5 bases each). This CDR3 region has 16 residues. Germline lookup yields CDR1 SNHLY and CDR2 FYNNEI. The V end was cut by 3 bases, the J end by 0 bases, with 13 bases between. The DNA for the CDR3 is TGTGCCAGCAGTGACGATGGGACCCTTAGCACAGATACGCAGTATTTT. This encodes CASSDDGTLSTDTQYF. Looking up the rest from reference TRBV2 and TRBJ2-3 gives the full variable domain: EPEVTQTPSHQVTQMGQEVILRCVPISNHLYFYWYRQILGQKVEFLVSFYNNEISEKSEIFDDQFSVERPDGSNFTLKIRSTKLEDSAMYFCASSDDGTLSTDTQYFGPGTRLTVL.

This clonotype was observed a handful of times. The rearrangement uses TRBV12-3 or TRBV12-4 and TRBJ2-1; 8 nucleotides match TRBD2. The V gene end was trimmed by 6 bases and the J gene end by 7 bases; junction bases not matched to a gene: 8. This CDR3 comprises 14 residues. The CDR3 sequence is CASSTLAAVNEQFF. The CDR3, as DNA: TGTGCCAGCAGCACACTAGCGGCTGTAAATGAGCAGTTCTTC.

This clonotype showed up many times. The chain uses TRBV4-2 and TRBJ2-5; D is ambiguous. The CDR3 runs to 13 residues. With 1 base removed from V and 5 bases from J, the gap between germline ends came to 8 bases. Germline-derived CDR1 and CDR2 are LGHNA and YNFKEQ. The CDR3 region is CASSQGLRETQYF. CDR3 coding DNA: TGTGCCAGCAGCCAAGGACTCCGGGAGACCCAGTACTTC.

This clonotype was seen repeatedly, ten times or more. The chain's CDR3 is CSAPGGTGYNSPLHF. CDR3 in DNA: TGCAGTGCTCCTGGGGGGACAGGTTATAATTCACCCCTCCACTTT. V gene TRBV20-1 combines with J gene TRBJ1-6; 8 bases fit TRBD1. V lost 5 bases to trimming and J lost 4 bases; unmatched junction nucleotides: 7. This CDR3 has 15 residues. From germline, CDR1 is DFQATT and CDR2 SNEGSKA (reference sequence).

In this sample, this clonotype is medium-sized. The rearrangement links TRBV9 to TRBJ2-3; TRBD2 matches at 12 bases. The CDR3 is made up of 17 amino acids. Germline assignment: CDR1 SGDLS and CDR2 YYNGEE. The junction had 9 bases not matched to a gene; V was cut back by 4 bases and J by 3 bases. CDR3: CASSLEPSGGATDTQYF. Written as DNA, the CDR3 is TGTGCCAGCAGCCTCGAACCTAGCGGGGGGGCGACAGATACGCAGTATTTT.

The table lists this clonotype with a few counts. Here the CDR3 DNA reads TGTGCCAGCAGCTTAGAACTAGCGGGCTACAATGAGCAGTTCTTC. This gives the protein CASSLELAGYNEQFF. V usage is TRBV11-3 and J usage is TRBJ2-1; 9 bases line up with TRBD2. Germline V lookup: CDR1 SGHNT, CDR2 YENEEA. With V trimmed by 0 bases and J by 3 bases, 0 bases remained unmatched. This CDR3 has 15 residues. The full variable domain, with the rest looked up from reference TRBV11-3 and TRBJ2-1, is EAGVVQSPRYKIIEKKQPVAFWCNPISGHNTLYWYLQNLGQGPELLIRYENEEAVDDSQLPKDRFSAERLKGVDSTLKIQPAELGDSAVYLCASSLELAGYNEQFFGPGTRLTVL.

In this sample, this clonotype is medium-sized. The CDR3 bases are TGTGCCAGCAGCTTGGCGACGGCCAACACAGATACGCAGTATTTT. Translation gives CASSLATANTDTQYF. This sequence joins TRBV5-6 and TRBJ2-3; D not certain. The CDR3 consists of 15 residues. Trimming pared 0 bases from V and 2 bases from J, leaving 10 bases between. Germline V gene sequence: CDR1 SGHDT, CDR2 YYEEEE.

This clonotype was recorded many times. This chain uses TRBV11-2 with TRBJ2-5, with 10 nucleotides matching TRBD2. Losses at the gene ends were 3 bases for V and 4 bases for J; bases not matched to a gene: 8. The germline CDR1 and CDR2 sequences are SGHAT and FQNNGV. The CDR3 runs 16 residues. CDR3 sequence: CASSFTAGGWGETQYF. CDR3 sequence (DNA): TGTGCCAGCAGCTTTACAGCGGGAGGGTGGGGAGAGACCCAGTACTTC.

This clonotype was detected many times. The genes are TRBV6-4 and TRBJ2-1, with 10 positions matching TRBD2. V lost 4 bases to trimming and J lost 4 bases; unmatched junction nucleotides: 4. The V gene's germline CDR1 is MRHNA and CDR2 SNTAGT. This CDR3 contains 15 residues. The CDR3 DNA reads as TGTGCCAGCAGTGCCGGACTAGCGGAGTACAATGAGCAGTTCTTC. Amino acids: CASSAGLAEYNEQFF.

This clonotype was detected ten times or more. The gene calls are TRBV29-1 and TRBJ1-2, with no clear D. This CDR3 is 10 amino acids long. Germline V gene sequence: CDR1 SQVTM, CDR2 ANQGSEA. Between the trimmed V and J ends, which lost 0 bases and 7 bases, there was a span of 3 bases. The CDR3 DNA is TGCAGCGTTGAAGACACTGGCTACACCTTC. As protein: CSVEDTGYTF.

Within the sample, this clonotype is medium-sized. The rearrangement uses TRBV2 and TRBJ1-2; 10 nucleotides line up with TRBD1. Trimming cost V 0 bases and J 8 bases; bases outside gene matches: 12. Germline-derived CDR1 and CDR2 are SNHLY and FYNNEI. This CDR3 has 17 residues. The CDR3 nucleotides are TGTGCCAGCAGTGAAGCGCTAGAGACAGGGGGCAGGAAGGGCTACACCTTC. This encodes CASSEALETGGRKGYTF. Combining the CDR3 with reference TRBV2 and TRBJ1-2 gives the whole variable domain EPEVTQTPSHQVTQMGQEVILRCVPISNHLYFYWYRQILGQKVEFLVSFYNNEISEKSEIFDDQFSVERPDGSNFTLKIRSTKLEDSAMYFCASSEALETGGRKGYTFGSGTRLTVV.

This clonotype is medium-sized (0.01 to 0.1%) within its sample. J is TRBJ1-1 and V is TRBV6-1; D not resolved. This CDR3 has 15 amino acids. The germline V gene has CDR1 MNHNS and CDR2 SASEGT. The V end was cut by 0 bases, the J end by 1 base, with 9 bases between. The DNA for the CDR3 is TGTGCCAGCAGTGAAGCCCTCACATGGAACACTGAAGCTTTCTTT. This translates into CASSEALTWNTEAFF.

V is TRBV5-1 and J is TRBJ2-5, with no clear D. The CDR3 extends over 13 amino acids. V gave up 4 bases and J gave up 7 bases, with 14 bases separating them. CDR1 SGHRS and CDR2 YFSETQ come from the germline V gene. Written as DNA, the CDR3 is TGCGCCAGCAGCCCTGGTCGTGATGGGACCCAGTACTTC. Its translation is CASSPGRDGTQYF.